This TCR beta chain is drawn from a study of beta chain features in type 1 diabetes. This clone was observed a handful of times. Relative to the germline gene, one junction end is altered; a read error may explain this. Germline-derived CDR1 and CDR2 are MNHNS and SASEGT. The CDR3 is 16 residues long. The sequenced template was cDNA made from the entire isolated RNA. Samples of naive, central memory and regulatory T cells yielded a mean of around 4 million reads. Here immunoSEQ multiplex PCR was the method, and the copy in TCRdb shows in-frame clones only, minus some. The sample holds fewer than 650,000 clones, roughly a sixth seen once.

The V gene is TRBV6-1, the J gene TRBJ1-1; possibly TRBD1 for D (5 bases). The sequence was obtained from a man younger than 30 in good health. Sequenced sample: naive CD4+ T cells from blood. The CDR3 is CACSGGSMARNTEAFF. The CDR3 DNA sequence: TGTGCCTGCAGTGGGGGGAGTATGGCTCGGAACACTGAAGCTTTCTTT.